This T cell receptor beta chain was sequenced in a study of tumor and adjacent non-tumor tissue in lung cancer. Whole-study context: Histology: 12 adenocarcinoma, 2 squamous cell carcinoma, 1 small cell lung cancer. General study results and limits: Higher tumor TCR diversity was associated with shorter survival. Tumor tissue had significantly higher TCR diversity than normal lung. In normal lung, the top 100 clones were significantly more dominant than in tumor.

RNA was extracted from bulk tissue without any cell sorting. This non-tumor lung sample came from over 3 cm beyond the tumor edge. Trimming cost V 0 bases and J 9 bases, with 18 bases left between them. The germline V gene encodes CDR1 SGHDT and CDR2 YYEEEE. CDR3 size: 15 residues. On this clonotype: Antigen: not known. Since a much larger clone is just one base distant, this may be a read error.

Three rounds of nested PCR, following a modified ARM-PCR protocol, produced the TCRbeta library. From the multiplex PCR reads, TCRdb called clonotypes with MiXCR, one entry per CDR3 protein. This sample has approximately 62,000 distinct CDR3 sequences, with over 60% found just once. The sequencing input was distant non-tumor lung tissue. This clonotype originated in a man between 65 and 85 years old with non-small cell lung cancer. The chain links TRBV5-6 to TRBJ2-5; the D gene is possibly TRBD2 (7 bases). The CDR3, as DNA: TGTGCCAGCAGCTTGGCCCGGGGGGCCTACGAGGCCCAGTACTTC. Encoded protein: CASSLARGAYEAQYF.